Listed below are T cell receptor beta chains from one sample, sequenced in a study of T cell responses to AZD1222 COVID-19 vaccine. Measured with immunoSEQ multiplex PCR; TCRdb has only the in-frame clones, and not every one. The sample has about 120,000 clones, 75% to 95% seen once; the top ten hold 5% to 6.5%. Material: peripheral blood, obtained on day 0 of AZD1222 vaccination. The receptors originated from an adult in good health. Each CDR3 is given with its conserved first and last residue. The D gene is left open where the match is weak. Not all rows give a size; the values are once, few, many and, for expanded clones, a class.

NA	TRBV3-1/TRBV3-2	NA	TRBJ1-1	CASSPNRGGWTEAFF	TGTGCCAGCAGCCCCAATAGGGGTGGATGGACTGAAGCTTTCTTT
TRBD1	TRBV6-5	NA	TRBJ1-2	CASTRGGTGDGYTF	TGTGCCAGCACCCGGGGAGGGACAGGGGATGGCTACACCTTC
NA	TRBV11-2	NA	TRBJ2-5	CASSLGRETQYF	TGTGCCAGCAGCTTAGGCCGGGAGACCCAGTACTTC
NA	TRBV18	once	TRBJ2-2	CASSPERPVTGELFF	TGTGCCAGCTCCCCCGAAAGGCCGGTCACCGGGGAGCTGTTTTTT
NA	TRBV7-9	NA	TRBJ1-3	CASSLNSGNTIYF	TGTGCCAGCAGCTTAAATTCTGGAAACACCATATATTTT
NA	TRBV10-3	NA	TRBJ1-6	CAISDSMGGTRANSPLHF	TGTGCCATCAGTGACTCCATGGGGGGGACCCGCGCTAATTCACCCCTCCACTTT
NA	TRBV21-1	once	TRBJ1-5	CASRGVGGEINQPQHF	TGTGCCAGCAGGGGGGTCGGAGGGGAGATCAATCAGCCCCAGCATTTT
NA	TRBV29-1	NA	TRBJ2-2	CSAAGGVGFGELFF	TGCAGCGCTGCAGGGGGGGTTGGTTTCGGGGAGCTGTTTTTT
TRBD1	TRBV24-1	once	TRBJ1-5	CAALQGTFFDQPQHF	TGTGCCGCTTTACAGGGGACGTTCTTCGATCAGCCCCAGCATTTT
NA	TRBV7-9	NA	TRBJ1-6	CASSLEGTDSYNSPLHF	TGTGCCAGCAGCTTAGAAGGGACGGACTCCTATAATTCACCCCTCCACTTT
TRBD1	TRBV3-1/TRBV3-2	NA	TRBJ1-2	CASNGQGGGYTF	TGTGCCAGTAATGGACAGGGAGGTGGCTACACCTTC
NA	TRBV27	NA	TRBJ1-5	CASSFGLPVNQPQHF	TGTGCCAGCAGTTTCGGCCTCCCGGTCAATCAGCCCCAGCATTTT
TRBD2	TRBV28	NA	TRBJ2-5	CASSQKLAGYQETQYF	TGTGCCAGCAGTCAGAAACTAGCGGGGTACCAAGAGACCCAGTACTTC
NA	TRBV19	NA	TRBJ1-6	CASWGGAGSPLHF	TGTGCCTCCTGGGGAGGGGCGGGTTCACCCCTCCACTTT
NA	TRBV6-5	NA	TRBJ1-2	CASRTTGAGDYGYTF	TGTGCCAGCAGAACAACGGGAGCTGGCGACTATGGCTACACCTTC
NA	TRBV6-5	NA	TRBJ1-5	CASRLSSNQPQHF	TGTGCCAGCAGGCTATCGAGCAATCAGCCCCAGCATTTT
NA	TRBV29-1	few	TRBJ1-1	CSVEVQNTEAFF	TGCAGCGTTGAAGTCCAGAACACTGAAGCTTTCTTT
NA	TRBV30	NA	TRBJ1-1	CAWSVGVNTEAFF	TGTGCCTGGAGTGTCGGAGTGAACACTGAAGCTTTCTTT
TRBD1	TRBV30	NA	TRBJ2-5	CAWTRTSTGPETQYF	TGTGCCTGGACCCGCACCTCGACAGGGCCGGAGACCCAGTACTTC
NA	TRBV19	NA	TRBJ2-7	CASSIAYSDYEQYF	TGTGCCAGTAGTATAGCCTACAGTGATTACGAGCAGTACTTC
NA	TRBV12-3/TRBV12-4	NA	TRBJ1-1	CASSWTVDVEAFF	TGTGCCAGCAGTTGGACGGTGGATGTTGAAGCTTTCTTT
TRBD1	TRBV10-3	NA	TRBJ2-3	CASNRDRADTQYF	TGTGCCAGTAACCGGGACAGGGCGGATACGCAGTATTTT
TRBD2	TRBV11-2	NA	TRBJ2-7	CASSLIRGSNYEQYF	TGTGCCAGCAGCTTAATACGCGGGAGTAACTACGAGCAGTACTTC
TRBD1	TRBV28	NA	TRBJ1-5	CASSPATGSGNQPQHF	TGTGCCAGCAGTCCCGCGACAGGGTCGGGCAATCAGCCCCAGCATTTT
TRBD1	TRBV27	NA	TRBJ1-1	CASSGQGRTEAFF	TGTGCCAGCAGTGGACAGGGGCGAACTGAAGCTTTCTTT
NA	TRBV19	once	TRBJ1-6	CASSIDLSIALHF	TGTGCCAGTAGTATAGATCTATCGATAGCCCTCCACTTT
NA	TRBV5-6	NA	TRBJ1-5	CASSRGTVSQPQHF	TGTGCCAGCAGCCGAGGGACCGTAAGTCAGCCCCAGCATTTT
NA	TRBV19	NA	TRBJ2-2	CASKGGTGELFF	TGTGCCAGTAAGGGTGGCACCGGGGAGCTGTTTTTT
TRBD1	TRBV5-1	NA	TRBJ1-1	CASSFGTAENREAFF	TGCGCCAGCAGCTTTGGGACAGCAGAAAATAGGGAAGCTTTCTTT
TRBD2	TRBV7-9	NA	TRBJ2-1	CASSSSREGLGDEQFF	TGTGCCAGCAGCTCCAGTCGGGAGGGCCTTGGAGATGAGCAGTTCTTC
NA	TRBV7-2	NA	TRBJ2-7	CASSLRLLGRDEQYF	TGTGCCAGCAGCTTAAGGTTGTTGGGCCGTGACGAGCAGTACTTC
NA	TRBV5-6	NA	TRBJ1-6	CASSRRPETFNSPLHF	TGTGCCAGCAGCCGAAGACCAGAGACTTTTAATTCACCCCTCCACTTT
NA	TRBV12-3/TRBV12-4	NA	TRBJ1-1	CASSPQQRGEAFF	TGTGCCAGCAGTCCCCAACAGAGAGGTGAAGCTTTCTTT
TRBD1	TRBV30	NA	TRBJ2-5	CAWGATRGQGETQYF	TGTGCCTGGGGAGCCACTCGCGGACAGGGAGAGACCCAGTACTTC
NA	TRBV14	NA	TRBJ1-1	CASSQEAGDTEAFF	TGTGCCAGCAGCCAAGAGGCGGGGGACACTGAAGCTTTCTTT
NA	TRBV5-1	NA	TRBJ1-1	CASSLGGGGGTEAFF	TGCGCCAGCAGCTTGGGGGGAGGAGGAGGCACTGAAGCTTTCTTT
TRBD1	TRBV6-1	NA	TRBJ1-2	CASSEGPQTGNYGYTF	TGTGCCAGCAGTGAAGGCCCCCAGACAGGGAACTATGGCTACACCTTC
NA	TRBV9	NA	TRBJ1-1	CASSVVLAGNTEAFF	TGTGCCAGCAGCGTAGTGCTGGCGGGGAACACTGAAGCTTTCTTT
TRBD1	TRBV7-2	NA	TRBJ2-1	CASSRRQGKDEQFF	TGTGCCAGCAGCCGCAGACAGGGGAAGGATGAGCAGTTCTTC
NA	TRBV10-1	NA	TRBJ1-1	CASSRLRNTEAFF	TGCGCCAGCAGCCGCCTGAGGAACACTGAAGCTTTCTTT
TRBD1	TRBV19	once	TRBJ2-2	CASSAQGAPNTGELFF	TGTGCCAGTAGCGCCCAGGGGGCACCGAACACCGGGGAGCTGTTTTTT
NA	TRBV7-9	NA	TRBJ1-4	CASSLTTARNEKLFF	TGTGCCAGCAGCTTAACGACAGCCCGTAATGAAAAACTGTTTTTT
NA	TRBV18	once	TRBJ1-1	CASSGPYTEAFF	TGTGCCAGCTCAGGACCATACACTGAAGCTTTCTTT
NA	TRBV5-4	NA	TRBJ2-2	CASSFFGGNTGELFF	TGTGCCAGCAGCTTTTTTGGGGGGAACACCGGGGAGCTGTTTTTT
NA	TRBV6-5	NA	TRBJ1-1	CASSGALMGTEAFF	TGTGCCAGCAGCGGAGCGTTAATGGGCACTGAAGCTTTCTTT
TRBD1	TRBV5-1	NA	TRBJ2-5	CASSLEGTEETQYF	TGCGCCAGCAGCTTGGAAGGGACAGAAGAGACCCAGTACTTC
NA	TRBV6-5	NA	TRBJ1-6	CASSYGTGPSGPLHF	TGTGCCAGCAGTTACGGAACAGGGCCATCGGGACCCCTCCACTTT
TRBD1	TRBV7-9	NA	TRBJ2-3	CASSLGTGQRSTDTQYF	TGTGCCAGCAGCTTAGGCACGGGACAGAGGTCGACAGATACGCAGTATTTT